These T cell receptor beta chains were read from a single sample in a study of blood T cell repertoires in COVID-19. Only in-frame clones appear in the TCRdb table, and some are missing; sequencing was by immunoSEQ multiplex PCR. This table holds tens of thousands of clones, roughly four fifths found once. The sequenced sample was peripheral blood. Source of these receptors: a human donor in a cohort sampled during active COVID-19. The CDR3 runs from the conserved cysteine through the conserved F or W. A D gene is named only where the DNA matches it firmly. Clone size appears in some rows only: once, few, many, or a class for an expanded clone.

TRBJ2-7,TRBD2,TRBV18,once,TGTGCCAGCTCACCGGGACTAGCGGGGGGCTCCGAGCAGTACTTC,CASSPGLAGGSEQYF
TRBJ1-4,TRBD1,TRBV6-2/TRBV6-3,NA,TGTGCCAGCAGTGCCGGGACAGGGGTTGAAAAACTGTTTTTT,CASSAGTGVEKLFF
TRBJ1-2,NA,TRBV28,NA,TGTGCCAGCAGTTTTACAGGGAGAGGACGCACCTTC,CASSFTGRGRTF
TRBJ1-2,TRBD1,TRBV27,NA,TGTGCCAGCAGTTTAGCGTGGGGACAGGGTTTTGGCTACACCTTC,CASSLAWGQGFGYTF
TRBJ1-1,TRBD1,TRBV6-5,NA,TGTGCCAGCAGCGCAGGGGGTAACACTGAAGCTTTCTTT,CASSAGGNTEAFF
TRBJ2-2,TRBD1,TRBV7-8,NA,TGTGCCAGCAGCGCTCGCCGGGACAGGGCGGCCGGGGAGCTGTTTTTT,CASSARRDRAAGELFF
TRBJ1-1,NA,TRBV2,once,TGTGCCAGCAGTGAAGCGGGGGCCGCGAACACTGAAGCTTTCTTT,CASSEAGAANTEAFF
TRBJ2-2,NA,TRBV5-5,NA,TGTGCCAGCAGCCTCGGACAGATATCGAACACCGGGGAGCTGTTTTTT,CASSLGQISNTGELFF
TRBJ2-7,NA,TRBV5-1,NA,TGCGCCAGCAGCTTTACTTTACAGGGTCAGCAGTACTTC,CASSFTLQGQQYF
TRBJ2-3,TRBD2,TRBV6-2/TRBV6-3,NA,TGTGCCAGCAGTTACCCTCTCGGTGAGCGGGGGGGCTTGGATACGCAGTATTTT,CASSYPLGERGGLDTQYF
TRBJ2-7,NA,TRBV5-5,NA,TGTGCCAGCAGCTCCGAGCCGGGAATGTCCTACGAGCAGTACTTC,CASSSEPGMSYEQYF
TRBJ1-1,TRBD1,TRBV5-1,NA,TGCGCCAGCAGCGGGGGGACAGGGATGAACACTGAAGCTTTCTTT,CASSGGTGMNTEAFF
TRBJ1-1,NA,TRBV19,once,TGTGCCAGTAGTATACAAGGAGGGAACACTGAAGCTTTCTTT,CASSIQGGNTEAFF
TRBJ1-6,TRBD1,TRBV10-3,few,TGTGCCATCAGTGAACAGGGGGTTTCACCCCTCCACTTT,CAISEQGVSPLHF
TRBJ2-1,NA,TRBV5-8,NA,TGTGCCAGCAGCTTGGTAGGAGGGGCTGAGCAGTTCTTC,CASSLVGGAEQFF
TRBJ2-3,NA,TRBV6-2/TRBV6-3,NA,TGTGCCAGCAGTTCCCCGGGACTGGGGCAGGGAATGCAGTATTTT,CASSSPGLGQGMQYF
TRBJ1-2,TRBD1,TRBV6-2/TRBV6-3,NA,TGTGCCAGCAGTTACACCGGGACAGCACACTATGGCTACACCTTC,CASSYTGTAHYGYTF
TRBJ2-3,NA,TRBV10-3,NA,TGTGCCATCAGACCGGGTATGACAGATACGCAGTATTTT,CAIRPGMTDTQYF
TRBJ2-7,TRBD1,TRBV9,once,TGTGCCAGCAGCGTAGGAGGGGGCAGTGCCTACGAGCAGTACTTC,CASSVGGGSAYEQYF
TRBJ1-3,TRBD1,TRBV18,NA,TGTGCCAGCTCACCGATGAGGGGGCGCTTGGGAAACACCATATATTTT,CASSPMRGRLGNTIYF
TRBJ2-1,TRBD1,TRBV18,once,TGTGCCAGCTCACAGGAGACAGGGGGCTCCTACAATGAGCAGTTCTTC,CASSQETGGSYNEQFF
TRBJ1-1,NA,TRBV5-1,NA,TGCGCCAGCAGCTTGGACGCGGGACTGAACACTGAAGCTTTCTTT,CASSLDAGLNTEAFF
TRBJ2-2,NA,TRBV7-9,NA,TGTGCCAGCAGCTGGGACACCCTTACCGGGGAGCTGTTTTTT,CASSWDTLTGELFF
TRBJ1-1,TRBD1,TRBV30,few,TGTGCCTGGAGTCCAGGGGGCCGGGGTTACATGAACACTGAAGCTTTCTTT,CAWSPGGRGYMNTEAFF
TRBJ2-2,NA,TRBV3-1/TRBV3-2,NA,TGTGCCAGCAGCCAATGGGGACTCTCATATAACACCGGGGAGCTGTTTTTT,CASSQWGLSYNTGELFF
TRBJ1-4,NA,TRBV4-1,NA,TGCGCCAGCAGCCAATTTGGAGCAACTAATGAAAAACTGTTTTTT,CASSQFGATNEKLFF
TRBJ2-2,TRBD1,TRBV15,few,TGTGCCACCTCGAACAGGGGCACCAATAGGGAGCTGTTTTTT,CATSNRGTNRELFF
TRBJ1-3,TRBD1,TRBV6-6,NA,TGTGCCAGCAGTTACTCGACAGGGTCGGGAAACACCATATATTTT,CASSYSTGSGNTIYF
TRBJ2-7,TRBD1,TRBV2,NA,TGTGCCAGCAGTTGGGACAGCTACGAGCAGTACTTC,CASSWDSYEQYF
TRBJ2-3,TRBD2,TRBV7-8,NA,TGTGCCAGCAGCCAAGGACTAGCGGGGGACACAGATACGCAGTATTTT,CASSQGLAGDTDTQYF
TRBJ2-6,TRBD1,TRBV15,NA,TGTGCCACCAGCCCAGAGGGGCAGGGGGCCCCTGGGGCCAACGTCCTGACTTTC,CATSPEGQGAPGANVLTF
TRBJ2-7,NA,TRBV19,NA,TGTGCCAGTAGCTCTCTCGGCGGTGGGACTGAGCAGTACTTC,CASSSLGGGTEQYF
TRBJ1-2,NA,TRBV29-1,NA,TGCAGCGTTGTGGGTACACAGGGATACTATGGCTACACCTTC,CSVVGTQGYYGYTF
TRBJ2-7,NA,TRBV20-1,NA,TGCAGTGCCATACAGGCCTACGAGCAGTACTTC,CSAIQAYEQYF
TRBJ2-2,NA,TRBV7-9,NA,TGTGCCAGCAGCACTTGGTTGGCCGGGGAGCTGTTTTTT,CASSTWLAGELFF
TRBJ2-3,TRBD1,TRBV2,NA,TGTGCCAGCAGTGACCCGGGACAGGGTGATACGCAGTATTTT,CASSDPGQGDTQYF
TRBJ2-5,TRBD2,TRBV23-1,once,TGCGCCAGCAGTCAGCGTCTGGGGGGGGTCCAAGAGACCCAGTACTTC,CASSQRLGGVQETQYF
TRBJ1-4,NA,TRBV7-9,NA,TGTGCCAGCAGCTTAGGGCGTCGGGGAGGCGAAAAACTGTTTTTT,CASSLGRRGGEKLFF
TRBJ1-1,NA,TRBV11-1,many,TGTGCCAGCAGCCGCGCACGGAACACTGAAGCTTTCTTT,CASSRARNTEAFF
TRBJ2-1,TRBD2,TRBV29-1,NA,TGCAGCTCCCGGATAGCGGGGATCTACAATGAGCAGTTCTTC,CSSRIAGIYNEQFF
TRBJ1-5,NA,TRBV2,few,TGTGCCAGCAGTGGCCTGGGCAGATACAATCAGCCCCAGCATTTT,CASSGLGRYNQPQHF
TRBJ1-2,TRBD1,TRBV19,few,TGTGCCAGTAGTCCCCAGACAGGGCGCGGCTACACCTTC,CASSPQTGRGYTF
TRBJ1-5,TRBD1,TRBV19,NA,TGTGCCAGTGCACCGGGACAGATCTACTCGCCCCAGCATTTT,CASAPGQIYSPQHF
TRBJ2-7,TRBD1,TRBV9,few,TGTGCCAGCAGCGTAGGGGGGACAGGGGACTACGAGCAGTACTTC,CASSVGGTGDYEQYF
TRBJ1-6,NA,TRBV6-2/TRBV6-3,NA,TGTGCCAGCAGTTACTCCCCCCAGAATTCACCCCTCCACTTT,CASSYSPQNSPLHF
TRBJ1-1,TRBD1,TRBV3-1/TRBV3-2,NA,TGTGCCAGCAGCCAAGGGACAGGTTCGGCTTTCTTT,CASSQGTGSAFF
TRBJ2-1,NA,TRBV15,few,TGTGCCACCAGCAGAGGGAGAAGCGGGTGGGGTGGCGAGCAGTTCTTC,CATSRGRSGWGGEQFF
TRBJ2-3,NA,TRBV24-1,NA,TGTGCCACCAGTGATCCCTCCGGGGGCACAGATACGCAGTATTTT,CATSDPSGGTDTQYF
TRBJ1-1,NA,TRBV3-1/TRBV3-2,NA,TGTGCCAGCAGCCAACCTCGGGTCTCCACTGAAGCTTTCTTT,CASSQPRVSTEAFF
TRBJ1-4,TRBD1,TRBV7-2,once,TGTGCCAGCAGTCGGGACAGAAGGAATGAAAAACTGTTTTTT,CASSRDRRNEKLFF
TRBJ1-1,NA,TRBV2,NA,TGTGCCAGCAGTGAGTGGGCCACTGAAGCTTTCTTT,CASSEWATEAFF
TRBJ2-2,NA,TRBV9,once,TGTGCCAGCAGCGTAGAGGGGCAGGGGAACACCGGGGAGCTGTTTTTT,CASSVEGQGNTGELFF
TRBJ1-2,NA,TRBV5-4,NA,TGTGCCAGCAGCCCTGACAGTAACTATGGCTACACCTTC,CASSPDSNYGYTF
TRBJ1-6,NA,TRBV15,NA,TGTGCCACCAGCAGACCGGACACTCGCGTCCTCCACTTT,CATSRPDTRVLHF
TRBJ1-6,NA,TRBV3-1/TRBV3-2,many,TGTGCCAGCAGCCTAGAGCGGCCAAATTCACCCCTCCACTTT,CASSLERPNSPLHF
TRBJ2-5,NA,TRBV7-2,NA,TGTGCCAGCAGCTTAAGCCACGGTGAGACCCAGTACTTC,CASSLSHGETQYF
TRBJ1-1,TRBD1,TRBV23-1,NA,TGCGCCAGCAGTCTTACAGGGGAGACTGAAGCTTTCTTT,CASSLTGETEAFF
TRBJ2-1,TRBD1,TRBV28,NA,TGTGCCAGCAGTCGTCCGGGACAGGGGGAAAATGAGCAGTTCTTC,CASSRPGQGENEQFF
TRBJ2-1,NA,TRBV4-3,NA,TGCGCCAGCAGCCAAGATTGGCCAGGGGTCAGGAATGAGCAGTTCTTC,CASSQDWPGVRNEQFF